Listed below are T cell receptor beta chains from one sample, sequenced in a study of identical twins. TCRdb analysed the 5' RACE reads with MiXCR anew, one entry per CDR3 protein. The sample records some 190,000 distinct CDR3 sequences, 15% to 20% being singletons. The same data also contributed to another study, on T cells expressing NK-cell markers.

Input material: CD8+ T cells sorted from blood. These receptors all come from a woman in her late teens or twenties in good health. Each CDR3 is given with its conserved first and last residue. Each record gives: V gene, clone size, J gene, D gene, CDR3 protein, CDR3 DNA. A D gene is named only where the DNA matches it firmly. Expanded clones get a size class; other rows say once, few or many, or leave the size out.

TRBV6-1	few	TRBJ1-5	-	CASSEVDSNQPQHF	TGTGCCAGCAGTGAAGTGGACAGCAATCAGCCCCAGCATTTT
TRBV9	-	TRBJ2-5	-	CASSLYSGPQETQYF	TGTGCCAGCAGCCTATATAGCGGTCCCCAAGAGACCCAGTACTTC
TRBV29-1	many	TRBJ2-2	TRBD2	CSVGPRGSGGNTGELFF	TGCAGCGTTGGACCCCGGGGGAGCGGGGGGAACACCGGGGAGCTGTTTTTT
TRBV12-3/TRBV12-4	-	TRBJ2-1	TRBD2	CASSPAGGGYDEQFF	TGTGCCAGCAGCCCAGCGGGGGGAGGTTACGATGAGCAGTTCTTC
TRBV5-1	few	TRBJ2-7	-	CASSLEGTLTYEQYF	TGCGCCAGCAGCTTGGAAGGGACCCTAACCTACGAGCAGTACTTC
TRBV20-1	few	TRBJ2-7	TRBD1	CSASHRDRATYEQYF	TGCAGTGCCTCTCACCGGGACAGGGCTACCTACGAGCAGTACTTC
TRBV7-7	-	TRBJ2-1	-	CASSLGPLAGFNEQFF	TGTGCTAGCAGCTTAGGTCCCCTGGCAGGATTCAATGAGCAGTTCTTC
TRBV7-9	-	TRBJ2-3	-	CASSYGPLMVQYF	TGTGCCAGCAGCTACGGACCACTAATGGTTCAGTATTTT
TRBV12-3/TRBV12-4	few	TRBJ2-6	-	CASSYGQASSGANVLTF	TGTGCCAGCAGTTATGGACAAGCATCCTCTGGGGCCAACGTCCTGACTTTC
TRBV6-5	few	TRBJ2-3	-	CASSYTGPTPHTQYF	TGTGCCAGCAGTTACACGGGGCCCACCCCACATACGCAGTATTTT
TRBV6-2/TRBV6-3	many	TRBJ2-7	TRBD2	CASSYGGSYEQYF	TGTGCCAGCAGTTACGGCGGGAGCTACGAGCAGTACTTC
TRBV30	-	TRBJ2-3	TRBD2	CAWSVGSGRITDTQYF	TGTGCCTGGAGTGTTGGTAGCGGGAGGATCACAGATACGCAGTATTTT
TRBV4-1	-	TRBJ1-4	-	CASSQAPASNEKLFF	TGCGCCAGCAGCCAAGCCCCAGCATCGAATGAAAAACTGTTTTTT
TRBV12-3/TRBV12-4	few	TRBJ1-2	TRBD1	CASSLYRGEHGYTF	TGTGCCAGCAGTCTCTACAGGGGGGAGCATGGCTACACCTTC
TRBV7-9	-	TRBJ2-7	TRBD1	CASSLTRTGNYEQYF	TGTGCCAGCAGCTTGACCCGGACAGGGAACTACGAGCAGTACTTC
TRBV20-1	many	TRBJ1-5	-	CSAWDGEEGHQPQHF	TGCAGTGCATGGGACGGAGAGGAGGGACATCAGCCCCAGCATTTT
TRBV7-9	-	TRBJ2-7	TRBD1	CASSLGVGQGFYEQYF	TGTGCCAGCAGCTTAGGCGTGGGACAGGGGTTCTACGAGCAGTACTTC
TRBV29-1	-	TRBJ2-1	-	CSVVTGNGYNEQFF	TGCAGCGTTGTCACAGGGAATGGGTACAATGAGCAGTTCTTC
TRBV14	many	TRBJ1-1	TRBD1	CASSQEGDSGLNAEAFF	TGTGCCAGCAGCCAAGAGGGGGACAGCGGGTTGAACGCTGAAGCTTTCTTT
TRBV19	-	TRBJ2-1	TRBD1	CARKTDRVTYNEQFF	TGTGCCAGGAAGACAGACAGGGTTACCTACAATGAGCAGTTCTTC
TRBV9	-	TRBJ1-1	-	CASSVAGAEAFF	TGTGCCAGCAGCGTAGCTGGGGCTGAAGCTTTCTTT
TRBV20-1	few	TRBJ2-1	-	CSALADVQFF	TGCAGTGCTTTGGCGGACGTTCAGTTCTTC
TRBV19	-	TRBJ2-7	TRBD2	CASSISGSSYEQYF	TGTGCCAGTAGTATTAGCGGGAGCTCCTACGAGCAGTACTTC
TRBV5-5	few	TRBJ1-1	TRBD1	CASSSTDRGYMNTEAFF	TGTGCCAGCAGCTCTACCGACAGGGGGTACATGAACACTGAAGCTTTCTTT
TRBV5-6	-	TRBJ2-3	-	CASSSEQGKRIGDTQYF	TGTGCCAGCAGCTCGGAACAGGGTAAAAGAATCGGAGATACGCAGTATTTT
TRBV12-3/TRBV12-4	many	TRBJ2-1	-	CASRPTGRPGYNEQFF	TGTGCCAGCAGGCCTACAGGGCGTCCGGGGTACAATGAGCAGTTCTTC
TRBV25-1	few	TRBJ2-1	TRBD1	CASSERDREDGQFF	TGTGCCAGCAGTGAGCGCGACAGGGAAGATGGGCAGTTCTTC
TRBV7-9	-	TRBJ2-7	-	CASRWMADYEQYF	TGTGCCAGCAGGTGGATGGCGGACTACGAGCAGTACTTC
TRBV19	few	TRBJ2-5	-	CASSLSGQETQYF	TGTGCCAGTAGTCTATCAGGACAGGAGACCCAGTACTTC
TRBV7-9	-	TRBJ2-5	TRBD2	CASSLVVGGPFQTQYF	TGTGCCAGCAGCTTAGTTGTGGGAGGGCCTTTTCAGACCCAGTACTTC
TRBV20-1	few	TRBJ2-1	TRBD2	CSASGLATSYNEQFF	TGCAGTGCTAGCGGACTAGCGACCTCCTACAATGAGCAGTTCTTC
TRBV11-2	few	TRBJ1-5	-	CASSGGNQPQHF	TGTGCCAGCAGCGGGGGAAATCAGCCCCAGCATTTT
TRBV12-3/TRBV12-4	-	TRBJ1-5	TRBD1	CASSRTGVRQPQHF	TGTGCCAGCAGCCGGACAGGGGTTCGTCAGCCCCAGCATTTT
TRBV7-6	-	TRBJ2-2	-	CASSLNVMGTGELFF	TGTGCCAGCAGCTTAAACGTTATGGGTACCGGGGAGCTGTTTTTT
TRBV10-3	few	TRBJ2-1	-	CAISESSEQFF	TGTGCCATCAGTGAGTCGAGTGAGCAGTTCTTC
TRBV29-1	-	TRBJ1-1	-	CSVPGLRGVFF	TGCAGCGTCCCCGGACTTAGGGGAGTTTTCTTT
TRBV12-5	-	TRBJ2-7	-	CASGLGAYEQYF	TGTGCTAGTGGTTTGGGGGCCTACGAGCAGTACTTC
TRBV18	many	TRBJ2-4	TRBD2	CASSQGWTSAKNIQYF	TGTGCCAGCTCACAAGGGTGGACTAGCGCCAAAAACATTCAGTACTTC
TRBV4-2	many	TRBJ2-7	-	CASSQGGTGSYEQYF	TGTGCCAGCAGCCAAGGGGGAACGGGATCCTACGAGCAGTACTTC
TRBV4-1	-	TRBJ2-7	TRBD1	CASSLRQGSTYEQYF	TGCGCCAGCAGCCTTCGACAGGGGTCTACCTACGAGCAGTACTTC
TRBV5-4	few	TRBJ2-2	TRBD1	CASSFGLVDRQGIAGELFF	TGTGCCAGCAGCTTCGGTTTGGTCGACCGACAGGGGATCGCCGGGGAGCTGTTTTTT
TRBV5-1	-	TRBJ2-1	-	CASSLALAREGNEQFF	TGCGCCAGCAGCTTAGCCCTAGCGAGAGAGGGGAATGAGCAGTTCTTC
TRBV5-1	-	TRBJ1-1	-	CASSLGTANTEAFF	TGCGCCAGCAGCTTGGGGACAGCGAACACTGAAGCTTTCTTT
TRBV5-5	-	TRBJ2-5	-	CASSLMETQYF	TGTGCCAGCAGCCTGATGGAGACCCAGTACTTC
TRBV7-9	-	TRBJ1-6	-	CASSPSQSSYNSPLHF	TGTGCCAGCAGCCCATCGCAGAGCTCCTATAATTCACCCCTCCACTTT
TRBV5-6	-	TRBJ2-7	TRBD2	CAMSRGTTSEQYF	TGTGCCATGAGCCGCGGGACTACCTCCGAGCAGTACTTC
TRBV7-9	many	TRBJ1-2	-	CASSLEKGDGYTF	TGTGCCAGCAGCTTAGAAAAAGGGGATGGCTACACCTTC
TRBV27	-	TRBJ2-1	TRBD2	CASSFLAGTSAYNEQFF	TGTGCCAGCAGTTTCCTGGCGGGGACTAGCGCCTACAATGAGCAGTTCTTC
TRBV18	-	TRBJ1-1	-	CASSPARGVVRDTEAFF	TGTGCCAGCTCACCAGCGCGGGGGGTAGTGCGCGACACTGAAGCTTTCTTT
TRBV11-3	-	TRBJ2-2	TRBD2	CASSPRLAGTTGELFF	TGTGCCAGCAGCCCCCGACTAGCGGGGACCACCGGGGAGCTGTTTTTT
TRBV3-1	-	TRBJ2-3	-	CATERGVGTDTQYF	TGTGCCACCGAGAGAGGGGTTGGAACAGATACGCAGTATTTT
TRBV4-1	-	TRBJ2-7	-	CASSQGTTGYEQYF	TGCGCCAGCAGCCAAGGGACTACGGGCTACGAGCAGTACTTC
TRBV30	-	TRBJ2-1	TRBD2	CAWSVGAGGNWDEQFF	TGTGCCTGGAGTGTAGGAGCGGGAGGCAATTGGGATGAGCAGTTCTTC
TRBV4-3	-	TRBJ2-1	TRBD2	CASRRLLAGVYEQFF	TGCGCCAGCAGACGTCTCCTAGCGGGAGTTTATGAGCAGTTCTTC